A selection of T cell receptor beta chains follows, all from one sample in a study of cytomegalovirus exposure and HLA in healthy donors. The method was immunoSEQ multiplex PCR; TCRdb's version includes in-frame clones alone and lacks a portion of them. In the table there are about 190,000 clones, roughly 80% of which are singletons. The sample consisted of PBMCs. The receptors originated from a woman between 18 and 30 years old in good health and CMV-seronegative. The CDR3 runs from the conserved cysteine through the conserved F or W. The D gene is left open where the match is weak. Clone size, where shown, is once, few, many, or a class for clones that have expanded.

len: 13; d_gene: -; v_gene: TRBV19; j_gene: TRBJ2-1; abundance: -; CDR3aa: CASSKGGGGEQFF; CDR3nt: TGTGCCAGTAGTAAGGGGGGGGGCGGTGAGCAGTTCTTC
len: 15; d_gene: TRBD1; v_gene: TRBV14; j_gene: TRBJ1-2; abundance: -; CDR3aa: CASSQDWAGGTGYTF; CDR3nt: TGTGCCAGCAGCCAAGATTGGGCAGGGGGCACTGGCTACACCTTC
len: 14; d_gene: -; v_gene: TRBV28; j_gene: TRBJ2-5; abundance: -; CDR3aa: CASSLDPGEETQYF; CDR3nt: TGTGCCAGCAGTTTAGACCCAGGGGAAGAGACCCAGTACTTC
len: 14; d_gene: TRBD1; v_gene: TRBV7-9; j_gene: TRBJ2-1; abundance: -; CDR3aa: CASSSRDRPNEQFF; CDR3nt: TGTGCCAGCAGCTCCCGGGACAGACCCAATGAGCAGTTCTTC
len: 12; d_gene: -; v_gene: TRBV30; j_gene: TRBJ2-7; abundance: -; CDR3aa: CAWRGGTYEQYF; CDR3nt: TGTGCCTGGAGGGGAGGTACCTACGAGCAGTACTTC
len: 15; d_gene: TRBD2; v_gene: TRBV6-1; j_gene: TRBJ2-3; abundance: -; CDR3aa: CASSAQRGAGHRRYF; CDR3nt: TGTGCCAGCAGTGCTCAGCGGGGGGCGGGGCATAGAAGGTATTTT
len: 13; d_gene: -; v_gene: TRBV10-3; j_gene: TRBJ2-7; abundance: -; CDR3aa: CAISPALATEQYF; CDR3nt: TGTGCCATCAGCCCCGCCCTAGCAACCGAGCAGTACTTC
len: 16; d_gene: TRBD2; v_gene: TRBV9; j_gene: TRBJ2-5; abundance: -; CDR3aa: CASSAAGVGIQETQYF; CDR3nt: TGTGCCAGCAGCGCAGCGGGAGTGGGGATCCAAGAGACCCAGTACTTC
len: 14; d_gene: TRBD1; v_gene: TRBV7-9; j_gene: TRBJ1-4; abundance: -; CDR3aa: CASSPGTGNEKLFF; CDR3nt: TGTGCCAGCAGCCCCGGGACAGGGAACGAAAAACTGTTTTTT
len: 12; d_gene: -; v_gene: TRBV2; j_gene: TRBJ2-3; abundance: -; CDR3aa: CASSVSTDTQYF; CDR3nt: TGTGCCAGCAGCGTTAGCACAGATACGCAGTATTTT
len: 15; d_gene: TRBD1; v_gene: TRBV27; j_gene: TRBJ1-1; abundance: -; CDR3aa: CASSFLGQGATEAFF; CDR3nt: TGTGCCAGCAGTTTTTTGGGACAGGGGGCCACTGAAGCTTTCTTT
len: 21; d_gene: -; v_gene: TRBV19; j_gene: TRBJ2-3; abundance: once; CDR3aa: CASSREISGGAAQGTTDTQYF; CDR3nt: TGTGCCAGTAGTAGGGAGATTTCAGGCGGCGCTGCCCAGGGGACCACAGATACGCAGTATTTT
len: 15; d_gene: TRBD1; v_gene: TRBV7-9; j_gene: TRBJ2-7; abundance: once; CDR3aa: CASSSPGQGFYEQYF; CDR3nt: TGTGCCAGCAGCTCCCCGGGACAGGGCTTCTACGAGCAGTACTTC
len: 13; d_gene: -; v_gene: TRBV11-3; j_gene: TRBJ1-1; abundance: -; CDR3aa: CASSLQRGTEAFF; CDR3nt: TGTGCCAGCAGCTTACAAAGGGGGACTGAAGCTTTCTTT
len: 15; d_gene: TRBD1; v_gene: TRBV2; j_gene: TRBJ1-5; abundance: -; CDR3aa: CASSPTGGAGQPQHF; CDR3nt: TGTGCCAGCAGCCCTACAGGGGGCGCGGGGCAGCCCCAGCATTTT
len: 14; d_gene: -; v_gene: TRBV4-1; j_gene: TRBJ1-2; abundance: -; CDR3aa: CASSQDGTGTPCTF; CDR3nt: TGCGCCAGCAGCCAAGACGGAACCGGGACACCGTGCACCTTC
len: 14; d_gene: -; v_gene: TRBV2; j_gene: TRBJ2-2; abundance: -; CDR3aa: CASSDLAGTGELFF; CDR3nt: TGTGCCAGCAGTGACCTAGCAGGCACCGGGGAGCTGTTTTTT
len: 13; d_gene: -; v_gene: TRBV7-9; j_gene: TRBJ2-1; abundance: -; CDR3aa: CSSYWQVNNEQFF; CDR3nt: TGTTCCAGCTATTGGCAGGTCAACAATGAGCAGTTCTTC
len: 16; d_gene: TRBD1; v_gene: TRBV25-1; j_gene: TRBJ2-1; abundance: once; CDR3aa: CASTTLGQGARNEQFF; CDR3nt: TGTGCCAGCACAACATTGGGACAGGGGGCGCGGAATGAGCAGTTCTTC
len: 14; d_gene: -; v_gene: TRBV2; j_gene: TRBJ1-1; abundance: -; CDR3aa: CASSDLGGDTEAFF; CDR3nt: TGTGCCAGCAGTGATCTGGGAGGGGACACTGAAGCTTTCTTT
len: 16; d_gene: -; v_gene: TRBV15; j_gene: TRBJ1-1; abundance: -; CDR3aa: CATSRERTGYDTEAFF; CDR3nt: TGTGCCACCAGCAGAGAGCGAACAGGGTACGACACTGAAGCTTTCTTT
len: 13; d_gene: -; v_gene: TRBV2; j_gene: TRBJ2-1; abundance: once; CDR3aa: CASLASGYNEQFF; CDR3nt: TGTGCCAGCCTTGCAAGCGGTTACAATGAGCAGTTCTTC
len: 12; d_gene: -; v_gene: TRBV25-1; j_gene: TRBJ2-5; abundance: -; CDR3aa: CASSPQQETQYF; CDR3nt: TGTGCCAGCAGTCCACAGCAAGAGACCCAGTACTTC
len: 16; d_gene: TRBD2; v_gene: TRBV19; j_gene: TRBJ2-7; abundance: -; CDR3aa: CASSSNAASGIYEQYF; CDR3nt: TGTGCCAGTAGTTCCAACGCGGCTAGCGGGATATACGAGCAGTACTTC
len: 12; d_gene: TRBD1; v_gene: TRBV5-1; j_gene: TRBJ1-4; abundance: -; CDR3aa: CASRQGAEKLFF; CDR3nt: TGCGCCAGCAGACAGGGGGCTGAAAAACTGTTTTTT
len: 17; d_gene: TRBD2; v_gene: TRBV7-6; j_gene: TRBJ2-5; abundance: once; CDR3aa: CASSLRTGTSGRKTQYF; CDR3nt: TGTGCCAGCAGCTTAAGAACCGGGACTAGCGGGAGGAAGACCCAGTACTTC
len: 15; d_gene: TRBD1; v_gene: TRBV11-2; j_gene: TRBJ2-7; abundance: -; CDR3aa: CASSFLFGTGFYLFF; CDR3nt: TGTGCCAGCAGCTTCCTTTTCGGGACAGGCTTTTACCTATTCTTC
len: 18; d_gene: TRBD1; v_gene: TRBV5-5; j_gene: TRBJ1-6; abundance: -; CDR3aa: CASSLGAPRQGSNSPLHF; CDR3nt: TGTGCCAGCAGCTTAGGGGCGCCCCGACAGGGAAGCAATTCACCCCTCCACTTT
len: 14; d_gene: -; v_gene: TRBV28; j_gene: TRBJ2-3; abundance: once; CDR3aa: CASSLVLSTDTQYF; CDR3nt: TGTGCCAGCAGTTTAGTCCTTAGCACAGATACGCAGTATTTT
len: 13; d_gene: TRBD1; v_gene: TRBV29-1; j_gene: TRBJ2-7; abundance: -; CDR3aa: CSVDDRDSYEQYF; CDR3nt: TGCAGCGTAGATGACAGGGACTCCTACGAGCAGTACTTC